This T cell receptor beta chain derives from a study of regulatory T cells. The CDR3 loop spans 14 amino acids. Germline lookup yields CDR1 SGHAT and CDR2 FQNNGV. Losses at the gene ends were 1 base for V and 5 bases for J; bases not matched to a gene: 4. A couple of CD3G-deficient patients had more severe autoimmunity; all had some. Amplification used 52 TRBV primers and 13 TRBJ primers. The assay was immunoSEQ multiplex PCR, and TCRdb's table has in-frame clones only and misses some. The table includes just over 20,000 clones, roughly 93% detected once. General study results and limits: Shannon entropy was nonsignificantly lower in patient CD8+ T cells than control CD8+ cells.

Of note for this clone: Its antigen remains unknown.

The sample consisted of CD8+ T cells sorted from blood. The TCR sequence derives from a child aged 2-15 years with CD3G deficiency. This chain links TRBV11-2 with TRBJ1-1; 7 nucleotides line up with TRBD1. DNA for the CDR3: TGTGCCAGCAGCTTAGGCAGGGGGAGAACTGAAGCTTTCTTT. Protein product: CASSLGRGRTEAFF.